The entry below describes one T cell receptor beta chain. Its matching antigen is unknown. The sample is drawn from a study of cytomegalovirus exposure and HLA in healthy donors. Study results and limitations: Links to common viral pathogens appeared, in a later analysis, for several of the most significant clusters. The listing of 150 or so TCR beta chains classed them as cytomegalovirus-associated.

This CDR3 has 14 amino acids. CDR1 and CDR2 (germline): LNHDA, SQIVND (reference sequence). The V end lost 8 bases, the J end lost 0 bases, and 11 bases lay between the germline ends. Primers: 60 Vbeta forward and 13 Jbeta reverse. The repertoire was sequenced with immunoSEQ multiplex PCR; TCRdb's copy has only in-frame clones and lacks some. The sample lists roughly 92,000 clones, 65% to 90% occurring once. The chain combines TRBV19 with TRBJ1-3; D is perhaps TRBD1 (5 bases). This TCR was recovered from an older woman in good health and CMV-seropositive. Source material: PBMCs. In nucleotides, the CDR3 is TGTGCCAGTCGACGGAGGGGCTCTGGAAACACCATATATTTT. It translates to CASRRRGSGNTIYF.